The 18 T cell receptor beta chains below come from one sample, sequenced in a study of blood T cell repertoires in COVID-19. Some clones are missing from TCRdb's copy, which holds only in-frame ones; the method was immunoSEQ multiplex PCR. The sample includes about 70,000 clones, approximately 89% of them seen just once. What was sequenced was peripheral blood. These receptor sequences come from a man aged 50-60 years with COVID-19, enrolled during active disease.

This clone was seen a single time. The CDR3 loop is CASRILAGVEDTQYF. Written as DNA, the CDR3 is TGTGCCAGCAGGATACTAGCGGGAGTTGAAGATACGCAGTATTTT. This chain connects TRBV2 to TRBJ2-3, with 11 bases matching TRBD2. The V gene's germline CDR1 is SNHLY and CDR2 FYNNEI. The CDR3 is 15 amino acids. The ends lost 6 bases at V and 5 bases at J; junction bases unmatched: 7.

The V and J genes are TRBV27 and TRBJ2-7, with 8 nucleotides matching TRBD2. CDR1 is MNHEY, CDR2 SMNVEV, per germline (reference sequence). The CDR3 totals 15 residues. The junction had 7 bases not matched to a gene; V was cut back by 6 bases and J by 0 bases. The DNA for the CDR3 is TGTGCCAGCAGATTAGAGCGGGAGAGCTCCTACGAGCAGTACTTC. Residues: CASRLERESSYEQYF.

This rearrangement joins TRBV3-1 (or the pseudogene TRBV3-2) to TRBJ1-2, with 11 positions matching TRBD1. Trimming removed 1 base from V and 4 bases from J; junction bases left unmatched: 2. Germline CDR1 is LGHDT and CDR2 is YNNKEL (reference sequence). This CDR3 spans 15 amino acids. In DNA, the CDR3 is TGTGCCAGCAGCCAAGTTGGGACAGGGGGCTATGGCTACACCTTC. Translating it yields CASSQVGTGGYGYTF.

The chain recombines TRBV2 with TRBJ1-5, with 7 bases aligning to TRBD1. Germline CDR1 reads SNHLY; CDR2 reads FYNNEI. The trim removed 8 bases at V and 7 bases at J, leaving 8 bases unmatched. The CDR3 sequence is 13 residues long. The CDR3 loop is CASGRQGGQPQHF. In DNA, the CDR3 is TGTGCCAGCGGGAGACAGGGTGGGCAGCCCCAGCATTTT.

V and J are TRBV28 and TRBJ1-2, with 9 bases fitting TRBD1. This CDR3 region has 12 residues. CDR1 MDHEN and CDR2 SYDVKM come from the germline V gene. V dropped 8 bases and J dropped 6; count of bases not matched to a gene: 4. The CDR3 is CASDRGLNGYTF. The DNA for the CDR3 is TGTGCCAGCGACAGGGGGTTGAATGGCTACACCTTC.

This clone was seen just once. This chain connects TRBV5-6 to TRBJ2-3; D is unresolved. V was clipped by 4 bases and J by 2 bases, with 5 bases between them. Germline V lookup: CDR1 SGHDT, CDR2 YYEEEE. CDR3 length: 12 amino acids. The CDR3 nucleotides read TGTGCCAGCAGCCTAAACACAGATACGCAGTATTTT. The encoded protein is CASSLNTDTQYF.

CDR3 amino acids: CASSPGRGYGYTF. CDR3 nucleotide sequence: TGTGCCAGCAGCCCTGGCAGGGGGTATGGCTACACCTTC. The gene calls are TRBV28 and TRBJ1-2, with 7 nucleotides matching TRBD1. This CDR3 has 13 amino acids. Germline trimming cut 6 bases from V and 5 bases from J; bases unmatched to any gene: 6. Germline V CDR1 and CDR2: MDHEN, SYDVKM.

The DNA for the CDR3 is TGTGCCTGGAGTATAGCGGGAGCGGCAGATACGCAGTATTTT. This encodes CAWSIAGAADTQYF. The chain couples TRBV30 to TRBJ2-3; 9 nucleotides line up with TRBD2. The length of the CDR3 is 14 residues. Germline V lookup: CDR1 GTSNPN, CDR2 SVGIG (reference sequence). V lost 2 bases and J lost 4; bases outside the gene matches: 4.

The chain joins TRBV5-1 to TRBJ2-3; no clear D gene. V lost 5 bases to trimming and J lost 2 bases, with 12 bases between them. In germline, CDR1 is SGHRS, CDR2 YFSETQ. This CDR3 spans 14 amino acids. The CDR3 bases are TGCGCCAGCAGTCGAGACACTGACACAGATACGCAGTATTTT. It specifies CASSRDTDTDTQYF.

The sample holds one count of this clone. This rearrangement joins TRBV3-1 (or the pseudogene TRBV3-2) to TRBJ2-5; D gene uncertain. V lost 0 bases and J lost 5, with 13 bases in between. Germline V gene data show CDR1 as LGHDT and CDR2 as YNNKEL (reference sequence). The length of the CDR3 is 15 residues. The CDR3 loop is CASSQDSQAWETQYF. The CDR3 DNA reads TGTGCCAGCAGCCAAGACAGCCAGGCGTGGGAGACCCAGTACTTC.

The V call is TRBV9, the J call TRBJ2-5, with a tentative D call TRBD2 (6 bases). The CDR3 is made up of 16 amino acids. CDR1 SGDLS and CDR2 YYNGEE come from the germline V gene. Trimming shortened V by 0 bases and J by 1 base, and 13 bases separated the two germline ends. CDR3 nucleotide sequence: TGTGCCAGCAGCGTAGGTGCGGGAAACCCCCAAGAGACCCAGTACTTC. Protein: CASSVGAGNPQETQYF.

V is TRBV2 and J is TRBJ1-2; 8 bases fit TRBD1. This CDR3 has 15 residues. Per the germline V gene, CDR1 is SNHLY and CDR2 is FYNNEI. V trimming: 4 bases; J trimming: 3 bases; junction bases outside the gene matches: 7. The CDR3 is CASSGVEDRDYGYTF. For the CDR3, the DNA is TGTGCCAGCAGTGGGGTTGAGGACAGGGACTATGGCTACACCTTC.

This rearrangement joins TRBV5-1 to TRBJ2-1, with TRBD2 identical over 7 bases. Germline-derived CDR1 and CDR2 are SGHRS and YFSETQ. The trim removed 0 bases at V and 10 bases at J, leaving 7 bases unmatched. This CDR3 comprises 14 residues. The CDR3 loop is CASSLATREYEQFF. CDR3 coding DNA: TGCGCCAGCAGCTTGGCCACGCGGGAGTACGAGCAGTTCTTC.

The chain recombines TRBV27 with TRBJ2-1, with D tentatively TRBD2 (5 bases). This CDR3 spans 16 amino acids. V gave up 6 bases and J gave up 5 bases, with 20 bases separating them. The germline CDR1 and CDR2 sequences are MNHEY and SMNVEV (reference sequence). The CDR3 is CASRNLRGAGHNEQFF. The CDR3 coding sequence is TGTGCCAGCAGAAACCTTCGGGGAGCAGGACACAATGAGCAGTTCTTC.

The chain is built from TRBV5-3 and TRBJ2-7; TRBD2 agrees at 12 bases. TRBV5-3 is an open reading frame whose function is uncertain. This CDR3 has 16 residues. The junction had 5 bases not matched to a gene; V was cut back by 0 bases and J by 4 bases. The CDR3 sequence is CARSLAGLAGGYEQYV. The CDR3 DNA sequence: TGTGCCAGAAGCTTGGCTGGGCTAGCGGGAGGGTACGAGCAGTACGTC.

The chain carries TRBV5-1 and TRBJ1-1; TRBD1 matches 8 bases. Trimming at V came to 4 bases and at J to 4 bases, leaving 6 bases not matched to a gene. The CDR3 contains 14 residues. In germline, CDR1 is SGHRS, CDR2 YFSETQ. The CDR3 region is CASSQQGEGTEAFF. The CDR3 nucleotides are TGCGCCAGCAGCCAACAGGGGGAGGGCACTGAAGCTTTCTTT.

The chain uses TRBV5-6 and TRBJ2-2; 8 positions agree with TRBD1. Germline assignment: CDR1 SGHDT and CDR2 YYEEEE. The CDR3 covers 15 residues. V was pared by 2 bases and J by 7 bases, with 7 bases of the junction left unmatched. CDR3 in amino acids: CASSFGQGIHGELFF. CDR3 nucleotides: TGTGCCAGCAGCTTCGGACAGGGCATTCACGGGGAGCTGTTTTTT.

The chain has TRBV6-5 and TRBJ2-1; tentatively, D is TRBD2 (6 bases). V was trimmed by 2 bases and J by 0 bases, leaving 11 bases between them. Germline CDR1 MNHEY, CDR2 SVGAGI. This CDR3 is built from 16 residues. CDR3 region: CASSYLPGVSYNEQFF. As DNA, the CDR3 is TGTGCCAGCAGTTACCTTCCGGGAGTCTCCTACAATGAGCAGTTCTTC.